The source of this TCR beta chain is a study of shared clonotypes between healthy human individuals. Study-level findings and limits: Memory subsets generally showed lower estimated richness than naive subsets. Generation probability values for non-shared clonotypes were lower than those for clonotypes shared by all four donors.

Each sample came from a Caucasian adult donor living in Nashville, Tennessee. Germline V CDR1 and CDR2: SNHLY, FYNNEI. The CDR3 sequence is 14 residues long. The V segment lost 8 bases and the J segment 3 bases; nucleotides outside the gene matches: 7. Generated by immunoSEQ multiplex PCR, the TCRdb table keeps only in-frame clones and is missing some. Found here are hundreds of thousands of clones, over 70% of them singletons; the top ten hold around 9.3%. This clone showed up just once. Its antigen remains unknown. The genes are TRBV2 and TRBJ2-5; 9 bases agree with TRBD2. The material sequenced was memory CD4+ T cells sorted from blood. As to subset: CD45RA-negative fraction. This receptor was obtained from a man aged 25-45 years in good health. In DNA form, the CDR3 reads TGTGCCAGCGGCGGGAGGGTTGGGAAAGAGACCCAGTACTTC. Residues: CASGGRVGKETQYF.